The sequence of this TCR beta chain was determined in a study of blood T cell repertoires in COVID-19. Germline V gives CDR1 LGHNA, CDR2 YSLEER. There are 16 residues in the CDR3. The V segment lost 0 bases and the J segment 4 bases; nucleotides outside the gene matches: 7. Assay: immunoSEQ multiplex PCR; the TCRdb copy retains only in-frame clones and omits some. The sample contains roughly 210,000 clones, 88% of which appear only once. The chain employs TRBV4-3 and TRBJ1-1; 8 nucleotides line up with TRBD1. The material sequenced was peripheral blood. This receptor was obtained from a man in his sixties or seventies with acute or convalescent COVID-19. CDR3 protein: CASSQEPGQGITEAFF. CDR3 nucleotides: TGCGCCAGCAGCCAAGAACCCGGACAGGGTATCACTGAAGCTTTCTTT.